Listed below are T cell receptor beta chains from one sample, sequenced in a study of Ad26.COV2.S vaccination and SARS-CoV-2 variants. Profiled with immunoSEQ multiplex PCR; TCRdb holds only in-frame clones, not every one. The data contain almost 400,000 clones, about 88% of them seen just once; the ten biggest clones take up around 1.8%. This material consisted of peripheral blood, taken in a trial of Ad26.COV2.S vaccine versus placebo. These TCRs come from a person aged 18-65 years who received the Ad26.COV2.S COVID-19 vaccine or a placebo. CDR3s include the opening cysteine and the closing phenylalanine or tryptophan. D genes are given only for firm matches. The size of a clone is reported for some rows only, either as once, few or many, or as a class for expanded clones.

size	V	J	D	CDR3	DNA
NA	TRBV30	TRBJ2-3	TRBD1	CAWGTDTDTQYF	TGTGCCTGGGGGACAGACACAGATACGCAGTATTTT
NA	TRBV2	TRBJ1-2	NA	CASRITGVDGYTF	TGTGCCAGCAGGATCACCGGGGTCGATGGCTACACCTTC
once	TRBV4-2	TRBJ2-1	NA	CASSQGQDYEQFF	TGTGCCAGCAGCCAAGGACAGGATTATGAGCAGTTCTTC
NA	TRBV18	TRBJ2-2	NA	CASSPLASLNTGELFF	TGTGCCAGCTCACCACTTGCCAGCCTGAACACCGGGGAGCTGTTTTTT
NA	TRBV11-2	TRBJ2-1	NA	CASSSVRRYEQFF	TGTGCCAGCAGCTCCGTCAGAAGGTATGAGCAGTTCTTC
NA	TRBV24-1	TRBJ2-3	NA	CATSDRGRGPKGDTQYF	TGTGCCACCAGTGATCGGGGCCGCGGGCCAAAAGGGGATACGCAGTATTTT
NA	TRBV7-6	TRBJ2-3	TRBD2	CASSLGAGGPPDTQYF	TGTGCCAGCAGCTTAGGAGCGGGAGGGCCGCCAGATACGCAGTATTTT
NA	TRBV7-9	TRBJ2-2	NA	CASSPPGGPGELFF	TGTGCCAGCAGCCCCCCCGGAGGGCCCGGGGAGCTGTTTTTT
NA	TRBV7-8	TRBJ1-6	NA	CASNAKRSSPLHF	TGTGCCAGCAATGCAAAAAGGAGTTCACCCCTCCACTTT
NA	TRBV29-1	TRBJ1-5	TRBD1	CSVGGQGNQPQHF	TGCAGCGTGGGGGGACAGGGGAATCAGCCCCAGCATTTT
NA	TRBV2	TRBJ1-4	TRBD1	CASRNTGVREKLFF	TGTGCCAGCAGGAATACAGGGGTTCGCGAAAAACTGTTTTTT
NA	TRBV7-8	TRBJ2-5	NA	CASSLAQETQYF	TGTGCCAGCAGCTTAGCGCAAGAGACCCAGTACTTC
NA	TRBV2	TRBJ2-5	TRBD2	CASSANLGGETQYF	TGTGCCAGCAGTGCCAATCTCGGGGGGGAGACCCAGTACTTC
NA	TRBV5-8	TRBJ2-5	NA	CASSPRGAQETQYF	TGTGCCAGCAGCCCTCGGGGGGCCCAAGAGACCCAGTACTTC
NA	TRBV7-2	TRBJ1-6	NA	CASRPSQGRLAPLHF	TGTGCCAGCAGACCTTCACAGGGAAGGTTGGCACCCCTCCACTTT
NA	TRBV18	TRBJ1-4	TRBD1	CASSPLGTGGVNEKLFF	TGTGCCAGCTCACCCCTGGGGACAGGGGGTGTTAATGAAAAACTGTTTTTT